This T cell receptor (beta chain) appears in the sequencing data of a study of cytomegalovirus exposure and HLA in healthy donors. Whole-study results and caveats: Relative to equally common others, HLA-associated TCR beta chains showed greater clonal expansion in a later analysis. A later analysis reportedly identified an Asian-associated ancestry cluster as carrying fewer N-insertions than the roughly 700-donor mean.

The germline gives CDR1 SSHAT, CDR2 FNYEAQ (reference sequence). The CDR3 runs to 19 residues. On this clone itself: What it recognizes is unknown. One end of the junction varies from germline; a read error may be responsible.

13 Jbeta primers and 60 Vbeta primers were used for the PCR. Repertoires were generated with immunoSEQ multiplex PCR, while TCRdb's copy carries only in-frame clones and drops some. Among about 62,000 clones listed, about four fifths were seen once. J is TRBJ1-4 and V is TRBV7-7; D might be TRBD1 (6 bases). This sequence originates from a woman in her twenties or thirties in good health and CMV-seronegative. Sequenced: PBMCs. The DNA for the CDR3 is TGTGCTAGCAGCCCGCTGCCGGGACACGGGGAGCCTACTAATGAAAAACTGTTTTTT. This gives the protein CASSPLPGHGEPTNEKLFF. The full variable domain, rest sourced from reference TRBV7-7 and TRBJ1-4, is GAGVSQSPRYKVTKRGQDVTLRCDPISSHATLYWYQQALGQGPEFLTYFNYEAQPDKSGLPSDRFSAERPEGSISTLTIQRTEQRDSAMYRCASSPLPGHGEPTNEKLFFGSGTQLSVL.